The next 31 T cell receptor beta chains were all read from a single sample in a study of CD8+ T cells in alopecia areata. RNA was isolated and reverse transcribed to cDNA, the sequencing template. Sequenced by immunoSEQ multiplex PCR; TCRdb stores in-frame clones only, minus some. The table includes over 110,000 clones, roughly half detected once. The input for sequencing was CD4+ T cells sorted from blood, taken at week 0. The receptors were sampled from a human donor with alopecia areata.

This clone was counted a single time. This sequence joins TRBV4-2 and TRBJ2-7; no firm D call. Deletions cut 1 base from V and 2 bases from J, with 6 bases between. The CDR3 contains 13 residues. CDR1 is LGHNA and CDR2 is YNFKEQ in the germline V gene. In DNA, the CDR3 is TGTGCCAGCAGCCAAGGCTTTACCTACGAGCAGTACTTC. Amino acid sequence: CASSQGFTYEQYF.

This clone was observed a few times. The chain carries TRBV10-3 and TRBJ1-5; no reliable D call. This CDR3 contains 12 residues. Trimming took 3 bases from V and 4 from J, leaving 4 bases between them. Looked up from germline, CDR1 is ENHRY and CDR2 is SYGVKD. CDR3 sequence: CAISDANQPQHF. CDR3 DNA: TGTGCCATCAGTGATGCAAATCAGCCCCAGCATTTT.

The rearrangement uses TRBV5-1 and TRBJ2-7, with D perhaps TRBD2 (5 bases). Germline CDR1 SGHRS, CDR2 YFSETQ. The CDR3 has 13 amino acids. Between the trimmed V and J ends, which lost 4 bases and 2 bases, there was a span of 10 bases. The CDR3 reads CASSLGITYEQYF. The DNA for the CDR3 is TGCGCCAGCAGCCTCGGGATAACCTACGAGCAGTACTTC.

This chain connects TRBV6-5 to TRBJ2-1, with D uncertain. The germline gives CDR1 MNHEY, CDR2 SVGAGI. The CDR3 has 11 amino acids. Trimming took off 5 bases at V and 12 bases at J, with 11 bases between the two ends. The CDR3 sequence is CASSDGLSQFF. CDR3 sequence (DNA): TGTGCCAGCAGTGATGGTCTTTCGCAGTTCTTC.

There are a few counts of this clone. The same CDR3 can be traced to other DNA sequences in this sample. The rearrangement uses TRBV25-1 and TRBJ2-7, with D unresolved. The CDR3 has 11 residues. Looked up from germline, CDR1 is MGHDK and CDR2 is SYGVNS. The V end was cut by 5 bases, the J end by 3 bases, with 5 bases between. The DNA for the CDR3 is TGTGCCAGCAGTAAAGGCTACGAGCAGTACTTC. Translation gives CASSKGYEQYF.

As to this clone: Germline and junction disagree at one end, which may indicate a read error. The CDR3 sequence: CASNEGQQETQYF. CDR3 in DNA: TGTGCCAGCAATGAAGGACAACAAGAGACCCAGTACTTC. This chain connects TRBV2 to TRBJ2-5; a possible D gene is TRBD1 (5 bases). The CDR3 consists of 13 residues. Germline V gives CDR1 SNHLY, CDR2 FYNNEI. Full variable domain (rest looked up from reference TRBV2 and TRBJ2-5): EPEVTQTPSHQVTQMGQEVILRCVPISNHLYFYWYRQILGQKVEFLVSFYNNEISEKSEIFDDQFSVERPDGSNFTLKIRSTKLEDSAMYFCASNEGQQETQYFGPGTRLLVL.

The chain uses TRBV11-2 and TRBJ2-3; a possible D gene is TRBD2 (6 bases). In germline, CDR1 is SGHAT, CDR2 FQNNGV. Trimming took off 5 bases at V and 3 bases at J, with 18 bases between the two ends. This CDR3 is built from 16 residues. DNA of the CDR3: TGTGCCAGCAGCCCAGTCACGGGAGTATTGACAGATACGCAGTATTTT. This gives the protein CASSPVTGVLTDTQYF.

The chain is built from TRBV19 and TRBJ2-6; TRBD1 matches at 10 bases. The CDR3 covers 18 residues. V shed 6 bases, J shed 0 bases, and the junction held 8 bases outside the gene matches. Germline values: CDR1 LNHDA, CDR2 SQIVND (reference sequence). In DNA, the CDR3 is TGTGCCAGTAGAAGGGGGACAGGGGCGACCTCTGGGGCCAACGTCCTGACTTTC. Amino acid sequence: CASRRGTGATSGANVLTF.

The J gene is TRBJ2-7, the V gene TRBV18; a weak D match, TRBD2 (5 bases). This CDR3 contains 15 residues. Looked up from germline, CDR1 is KGHSH and CDR2 is LQKENI. V lost 1 base to trimming and J lost 0 bases, with 10 bases between them. Written as DNA, the CDR3 is TGTGCCAGCTCACCACGCAACGGGAACTCCTACGAGCAGTACTTC. Translation: CASSPRNGNSYEQYF.

This clone showed up just a few times. This sequence may be a read error, since a much larger clone differs from it by one base. Other nucleotide sequences from this sample produce the same CDR3. The chain employs TRBV7-9 and TRBJ2-5, with D unresolved. CDR3 length: 11 residues. V was cut by 3 bases and J by 2 bases, with 1 base left in between. The germline gives CDR1 SEHNR, CDR2 FQNEAQ (reference sequence). The CDR3 sequence: CASSLQETQYF. Written as DNA, the CDR3 is TGTGCCAGCAGCTTGCAAGAGACCCAGTACTTC.

The sample holds a few counts of this clone. The chain recombines TRBV6-5 with TRBJ1-1; TRBD1 matches at 10 bases. The ends lost 6 bases at V and 4 bases at J; junction bases unmatched: 8. Looked up from germline, CDR1 is MNHEY and CDR2 is SVGAGI. The CDR3 consists of 15 residues. Here the CDR3 DNA reads TGTGCCAGCAGACGACAGGGGGCTCTCGGCACTGAAGCTTTCTTT. Translated, it gives CASRRQGALGTEAFF.

Here the CDR3 reads CATSRGLAGGLGETQYF. DNA of the CDR3: TGTGCCACCAGCAGAGGACTAGCGGGAGGGCTCGGAGAGACCCAGTACTTC. The genes are TRBV15 and TRBJ2-5; TRBD2 aligns across 14 bases. CDR1 and CDR2 (germline): LNHNV, YYDKDF (reference sequence). The ends lost 1 base at V and 4 bases at J; junction bases unmatched: 5. The CDR3 totals 17 residues.

The chain uses TRBV25-1 and TRBJ2-3, with D unresolved. The CDR3 length is 14 residues. V was cut by 7 bases and J by 4 bases, with 15 bases left in between. Germline V CDR1 and CDR2: MGHDK, SYGVNS. CDR3 sequence reads: CASTGWGIADTQYF. DNA for the CDR3: TGTGCCAGCACAGGCTGGGGAATTGCAGATACGCAGTATTTT. Full variable domain (outside the CDR3, taken from reference TRBV25-1 and TRBJ2-3): EADIYQTPRYLVIGTGKKITLECSQTMGHDKMYWYQQDPGMELHLIHYSYGVNSTEKGDLSSESTVSRIRTEHFPLTLESARPSHTSQYLCASTGWGIADTQYFGPGTRLTVL.

This clone was detected only a few times. The V gene is TRBV29-1, the J gene TRBJ2-5, with TRBD1 matching 9 bases. CDR3 length: 17 amino acids. J lost 3 bases, V lost 7 bases, and 18 bases had no gene match. The germline gives CDR1 SQVTM, CDR2 ANQGSEA. The CDR3 coding sequence is TGCAGCGCAAACACAGGGGGCTTTGACCCTTATAAAGAGACCCAGTACTTC. This codes for CSANTGGFDPYKETQYF.

The CDR3 nucleotides read TGTGCCAGCAGCCCTGGGGAGCGCGGCTACACCTTC. Protein: CASSPGERGYTF. The chain is built from TRBV7-9 and TRBJ1-2, with unresolved D. The CDR3 runs 12 residues. Germline V lookup: CDR1 SEHNR, CDR2 FQNEAQ (reference sequence). The germline V and J ends were trimmed by 5 bases and 8 bases, with 12 bases remaining between them.

This sequence joins TRBV2 and TRBJ2-5; perhaps TRBD2 as D (5 bases). Germline lookup yields CDR1 SNHLY and CDR2 FYNNEI. Trimming cost V 3 bases and J 1 base, with 12 bases left between them. The CDR3 length is 15 residues. The CDR3 nucleotides are TGTGCCAGCAGTGATGCCTCAGGAGGCCAAGAGACCCAGTACTTC. Translating it yields CASSDASGGQETQYF.

This chain uses TRBV19 with TRBJ2-6; D is unresolved. The germline gives CDR1 LNHDA, CDR2 SQIVND (reference sequence). The V end was cut by 3 bases, the J end by 0 bases, with 9 bases between. The CDR3 totals 16 residues. The CDR3 region has the DNA TGTGCCAGTAGTATCATCTCAGGCTCTGGGGCCAACGTCCTGACTTTC. This encodes CASSIISGSGANVLTF.

The chain combines TRBV28 with TRBJ1-1; D call uncertain. This CDR3 is 15 amino acids long. V was pared by 2 bases and J by 0 bases, with 10 bases between. From germline, CDR1 is MDHEN and CDR2 SYDVKM. CDR3 sequence (DNA): TGTGCCAGCAGTTTACTGACGGGGATGAACACTGAAGCTTTCTTT. Translation gives CASSLLTGMNTEAFF.

This clone was seen once. J is TRBJ2-5 and V is TRBV7-9; weak D call: TRBD2 (6 bases). The CDR3 contains 13 residues. Germline V gives CDR1 SEHNR, CDR2 FQNEAQ (reference sequence). Trimming shortened V by 3 bases and J by 4 bases, and 9 bases separated the two germline ends. The DNA of the CDR3 is TGTGCCAGCAGCTTTGGCGGGGTAGAGACCCAGTACTTC. Amino acids: CASSFGGVETQYF.

The chain is built from TRBV2 and TRBJ2-1; 8 bases agree with TRBD2. The CDR3 runs to 15 residues. Germline values: CDR1 SNHLY, CDR2 FYNNEI. The J segment lost 6 bases and the V segment lost 4 bases, leaving 8 bases of the junction unmatched. The CDR3 DNA is TGTGCCAGCAGTGGCCGAGGACTAGCAAGCAATGAGCAGTTCTTC. Translated: CASSGRGLASNEQFF.

V gene TRBV29-1 combines with J gene TRBJ2-1, with D tentatively TRBD1 (6 bases). CDR1 is SQVTM, CDR2 ANQGSEA, per germline. V was pared by 7 bases and J by 1 base, with 11 bases between. This CDR3 region has 13 residues. CDR3 protein: CSATGHSYNEQFF. The CDR3 region has the DNA TGCAGCGCTACAGGGCATTCCTACAATGAGCAGTTCTTC.

Comments on this clone: The sample contains more than one DNA sequence encoding this CDR3. This chain uses TRBV29-1 with TRBJ2-2, with 10 bases matching TRBD2. The V gene's germline CDR1 is SQVTM and CDR2 ANQGSEA. V was clipped by 6 bases and J by 7 bases; unmatched bases: 2. The CDR3 contains 12 residues. CDR3 DNA sequence: TGCAGCGTCCAGCGGGGGGGCGGGGAGCTGTTTTTT. Translating it yields CSVQRGGGELFF.

The V and J genes are TRBV11-3 and TRBJ2-7; D is undetermined. This CDR3 comprises 14 residues. The V end lost 1 base, the J end lost 5 bases, and 12 bases lay between the germline ends. CDR1 and CDR2 (germline): SGHNT, YENEEA. The CDR3 here is CASSLGVRLNEQYF. The CDR3 DNA sequence: TGTGCCAGCAGCTTAGGAGTCAGGCTGAACGAGCAGTACTTC.

The rearrangement links TRBV7-3 to TRBJ2-1; D tentatively reads TRBD1 or TRBD2 (5 bases each). The ends were cut back, 3 bases at V and 4 bases at J, with 10 bases in the middle. Germline CDR1 is SGHTA and CDR2 is FQGTGA. The CDR3 runs to 14 residues. The CDR3 is CASSLGAGYNEQFF. Here the CDR3 DNA reads TGTGCCAGCAGCTTGGGAGCAGGGTACAATGAGCAGTTCTTC.

In DNA form, the CDR3 reads TGTGCCAGCAGTTCCCCACGGGACAGGGGTGCGAATGAGCAGTTCTTC. It codes for CASSSPRDRGANEQFF. J is TRBJ2-1 and V is TRBV6-5; 10 nucleotides match TRBD1. Unmatched junction bases numbered 10, after V lost 4 bases and J lost 7 bases. CDR1 MNHEY and CDR2 SVGAGI come from the germline V gene. The CDR3 extends over 16 amino acids.

The chain recombines TRBV30 with TRBJ1-5, with 8 bases that match TRBD1. CDR3 length equals 13 residues. After removal of 2 bases from V and 6 bases from J, the junction contained 3 bases not matched to a gene. Germline loops: CDR1 GTSNPN, CDR2 SVGIG (reference sequence). The CDR3 DNA sequence: TGTGCCTGGAGTCCAGGGGGCGGTCAGCCCCAGCATTTT. This codes for CAWSPGGGQPQHF.

This clone was detected only a few times. The chain is built from TRBV7-2 and TRBJ2-5, with TRBD2 as a possible D gene (5 bases). V lost 5 bases to trimming and J lost 4 bases, with 14 bases between them. The germline V gene has CDR1 SGHTA and CDR2 FQGNSA. CDR3 length: 14 residues. The chain's CDR3 is CASSGRTGLETQYF. The CDR3 region has the DNA TGTGCCAGCAGCGGGCGGACTGGGCTAGAGACCCAGTACTTC.

The J gene is TRBJ2-5, the V gene TRBV6-5, with 15 nucleotides matching TRBD2. V lost 5 bases and J lost 5; bases outside the gene matches: 3. Germline V CDR1 and CDR2: MNHEY, SVGAGI. The CDR3 is made up of 15 amino acids. The CDR3 here is CASSAGTSGRETQYF. DNA for the CDR3: TGTGCCAGCAGTGCCGGGACTAGCGGGAGGGAGACCCAGTACTTC.

The rearrangement joins TRBV10-2 to TRBJ2-1; 9 bases line up with TRBD2. Germline lookup yields CDR1 WSHSY and CDR2 SAAADI. V dropped 10 bases and J dropped 8; count of bases not matched to a gene: 27. CDR3 length: 19 residues. The CDR3 spells CAISIDIPSSGRGGDEQFF. In DNA, the CDR3 is TGCGCCATCTCGATCGACATTCCAAGTAGCGGGAGAGGAGGCGATGAGCAGTTCTTC.

This chain connects TRBV30 to TRBJ2-7, with 9 bases aligning to TRBD1. In germline, CDR1 is GTSNPN, CDR2 SVGIG (reference sequence). J lost 4 bases, V lost 2 bases, and 3 bases had no gene match. The CDR3 runs 13 residues. CDR3 sequence: CAWSLDRGYEQYF. DNA of the CDR3: TGTGCCTGGAGTTTGGACAGGGGTTACGAGCAGTACTTC.

This clone was picked up a small number of times. This sequence joins TRBV25-1 and TRBJ1-3, with D uncertain. Looked up from germline, CDR1 is MGHDK and CDR2 is SYGVNS. This CDR3 contains 14 residues. Trimming cost V 6 bases and J 3 bases, with 12 bases left between them. Here the CDR3 reads CASSLTEFGNTIYF. CDR3 DNA sequence: TGTGCCAGCAGCTTAACTGAATTTGGAAACACCATATATTTT.